The 20 T cell receptor beta chains presented below share a single source sample, sequenced in a study of identical twins. TCRdb ran MiXCR on the 5' RACE reads and lists one entry per CDR3 protein. There are hundreds of thousands of distinct CDR3 sequences in the sample; 21% occur only once, and more than 4% lies in the top ten. These data were also reused for a study on T cells expressing NK-cell markers.

The sequenced sample was PBMCs. The receptors here all came from a woman in her late teens or twenties in good health.

This clonotype was seen a handful of times. This sequence joins TRBV7-9 and TRBJ2-7; TRBD2 might be the D (6 bases). V was clipped by 1 base and J by 5 bases, with 12 bases between them. In germline, CDR1 is SEHNR, CDR2 FQNEAQ (reference sequence). The CDR3 runs 14 residues. In DNA, the CDR3 is TGTGCCAGCAGCTTAGGGCAGCGGGTAAACGAGCAGTACTTC. This encodes CASSLGQRVNEQYF.

This clonotype has ten or more counts. V is TRBV20-1 and J is TRBJ1-6; possibly TRBD1 for D (5 bases). V shed 6 bases and J shed 6 bases, with 15 bases lying between them. This CDR3 region has 14 residues. CDR1 DFQATT and CDR2 SNEGSKA come from the germline V gene (reference sequence). This CDR3 reads CSAQHGRVNSPLHF. The CDR3 nucleotides are TGCAGTGCGCAGCACGGCAGGGTTAATTCACCCCTCCACTTT.

This clonotype was detected a few times. The chain joins TRBV9 to TRBJ2-3; tentatively, D is TRBD2 (6 bases). With 4 bases removed from V and 5 bases from J, the gap between germline ends came to 32 bases. The CDR3 length is 20 residues. Germline CDR1 SGDLS, CDR2 YYNGEE. This CDR3 is CASSPQTRWNANMRKDTQYF. CDR3 coding DNA: TGTGCCAGCAGCCCCCAGACTAGGTGGAACGCCAACATGAGGAAAGATACGCAGTATTTT.

A few counts support this clonotype. The rearrangement joins TRBV5-1 to TRBJ2-7; 10 positions match TRBD1. Trimming cost V 1 base and J 5 bases; bases outside gene matches: 3. This CDR3 has 14 residues. Germline V gene lookup returns CDR1 SGHRS and CDR2 YFSETQ. The CDR3 coding sequence is TGCGCCAGCAGCTTGTCTGGGACAGGGGACGAGCAGTACTTC. Residues: CASSLSGTGDEQYF.

This clonotype was detected ten times or more. V usage is TRBV6-2 or TRBV6-3 and J usage is TRBJ2-1, with TRBD2 matching 7 bases. The length of the CDR3 is 14 residues. The J segment lost 2 bases and the V segment lost 5 bases, leaving 3 bases of the junction unmatched. Per germline, CDR1 MNHEY and CDR2 SVGEGT. The CDR3 DNA reads TGTGCCAGCAGTCGAGCGGGGACCTACAATGAGCAGTTCTTC. Translated, it gives CASSRAGTYNEQFF.

As DNA, the CDR3 is TGCGCCAGCAGCCAAGATTGGCTGACAGATACGCAGTATTTT. This gives the protein CASSQDWLTDTQYF. J is TRBJ2-3 and V is TRBV4-3; D is uncertain. Germline CDR1 LGHNA, CDR2 YSLEER. Trimming shortened V by 0 bases and J by 3 bases, and 7 bases separated the two germline ends. CDR3 size: 14 residues.

The chain has TRBV12-3 or TRBV12-4 and TRBJ2-7, with D hard to call. This CDR3 is 16 amino acids long. The V and J ends lost 3 bases and 5 bases respectively, with 20 bases between them. In nucleotides, the CDR3 is TGTGCCAGCAGTTTGGGCTTCGACCCACCTTTCAACGAGCAGTACTTC. The encoded protein is CASSLGFDPPFNEQYF.

The rearrangement uses TRBV29-1 and TRBJ2-2, with TRBD2 matching over 8 bases. This CDR3 contains 19 residues. Germline trimming cut 5 bases from V and 2 bases from J; bases unmatched to any gene: 19. The germline V gene has CDR1 SQVTM and CDR2 ANQGSEA. Written as DNA, the CDR3 is TGCAGCGTTTCTCCTAGCGGGTCCGTAACCACTGAAAACACCGGGGAGCTGTTTTTT. Translated, it gives CSVSPSGSVTTENTGELFF.

Only a few counts were recorded for this clonotype. The chain carries TRBV20-1 and TRBJ1-2; 9 bases are a match to TRBD1. This CDR3 has 15 residues. The trim removed 6 bases at V and 1 base at J, leaving 9 bases unmatched. Germline V gives CDR1 DFQATT, CDR2 SNEGSKA (reference sequence). The CDR3 DNA sequence: TGCAGTGCGATGATGCCGGGACAGGGTAACTATGGCTACACCTTC. It codes for CSAMMPGQGNYGYTF.

This chain joins TRBV12-3 or TRBV12-4 and TRBJ2-7, with 8 bases lining up with TRBD2. Trimming at V came to 5 bases and at J to 2 bases, leaving 11 bases not matched to a gene. This CDR3 contains 16 residues. The CDR3 sequence: CASSPPAGLGPYEQYF. The CDR3 nucleotides read TGTGCCAGCAGTCCTCCAGCGGGACTAGGGCCCTACGAGCAGTACTTC.

This chain uses TRBV11-3 with TRBJ2-5; perhaps TRBD2 as D (7 bases). The germline V gene has CDR1 SGHNT and CDR2 YENEEA. Trimming took 7 bases from V and 2 from J, leaving 17 bases between them. This CDR3 is built from 15 residues. In DNA form, the CDR3 reads TGTGCCAGCATCGCCCCCGGGGGGACACAAGAGACCCAGTACTTC. Protein: CASIAPGGTQETQYF.

This rearrangement joins TRBV18 to TRBJ2-7, with TRBD2 identical over 8 bases. Germline lookup yields CDR1 KGHSH and CDR2 LQKENI. CDR3 length: 16 amino acids. Trimming at V came to 3 bases and at J to 4 bases, leaving 11 bases not matched to a gene. The chain's CDR3 is CASSPRLAGSWYEQYF. The CDR3 region has the DNA TGTGCCAGCTCACCGCGGCTAGCGGGTAGTTGGTACGAGCAGTACTTC.

The V and J genes are TRBV2 and TRBJ2-3; D gene unclear. CDR3 length: 12 amino acids. Germline loops: CDR1 SNHLY, CDR2 FYNNEI. Between the trimmed V and J ends, which lost 7 bases and 3 bases, there was a span of 8 bases. CDR3 region: CASMGTTDTQYF. CDR3 sequence (DNA): TGTGCCAGCATGGGAACAACAGATACGCAGTATTTT.

In its sample, this clonotype was seen a few times. This chain uses TRBV7-2 with TRBJ2-2, with TRBD1 identical over 11 bases. There are 16 residues in the CDR3. Germline V CDR1 and CDR2: SGHTA, FQGNSA. Trimming removed 2 bases from V and 6 bases from J; junction bases left unmatched: 5. This chain's CDR3 is CASSLWTGQGAGELFF. CDR3 DNA sequence: TGTGCCAGCAGCTTATGGACGGGACAGGGGGCCGGGGAGCTGTTTTTT.

There are many counts of this clonotype. V is TRBV9 and J is TRBJ1-2; TRBD1 matches 8 bases. The CDR3 is 12 amino acids. Germline V gives CDR1 SGDLS, CDR2 YYNGEE. The junction had 4 bases not matched to a gene; V was cut back by 4 bases and J by 8 bases. The CDR3 nucleotides are TGTGCCAGCAGCTCCGGACAGGGAGGCTACACCTTC. Protein: CASSSGQGGYTF. The full variable domain, rest sourced from reference TRBV9 and TRBJ1-2, is DSGVTQTPKHLITATGQRVTLRCSPRSGDLSVYWYQQSLDQGLQFLIQYYNGEERAKGNILERFSAQQFPDLHSELNLSSLELGDSALYFCASSSGQGGYTFGSGTRLTVV.

The sample holds a few counts of this clonotype. The chain couples TRBV29-1 to TRBJ2-1; 10 positions agree with TRBD2. The germline V gene has CDR1 SQVTM and CDR2 ANQGSEA. The CDR3 has 14 amino acids. V was clipped by 3 bases and J by 4 bases; unmatched bases: 3. The CDR3 here is CSVDGTSEYNEQFF. CDR3 nucleotide sequence: TGCAGCGTTGACGGGACTAGCGAATACAATGAGCAGTTCTTC.

The chain is built from TRBV4-3 and TRBJ1-6, with D hard to call. This CDR3 spans 15 amino acids. V shed 0 bases and J shed 10 bases, with 13 bases lying between them. From germline, CDR1 is LGHNA and CDR2 YSLEER. The CDR3 is CASSQEVGVRSPLHF. CDR3 nucleotides: TGCGCCAGCAGCCAAGAAGTCGGGGTTCGATCACCCCTCCACTTT.

This clonotype turned up a few times. The rearrangement links TRBV20-1 to TRBJ2-3, with 12 bases identical to TRBD2. The CDR3 covers 15 residues. J was trimmed by 5 bases and V by 1 base; bases with no gene match: 4. Per germline, CDR1 DFQATT and CDR2 SNEGSKA (reference sequence). CDR3 in amino acids: CSARVTSGRGDTQYF. The CDR3 nucleotides are TGCAGTGCTAGAGTGACTAGCGGGAGAGGAGATACGCAGTATTTT.

The rearrangement uses TRBV5-1 and TRBJ2-3, with 14 bases matching TRBD2. Unmatched junction bases numbered 6, after V lost 4 bases and J lost 8 bases. Germline V gives CDR1 SGHRS, CDR2 YFSETQ. The CDR3 totals 15 residues. The CDR3 DNA sequence: TGCGCCAGCAGCCCCCGACTAGCGGGAGGGAGTACGCAGTATTTT. Its translation is CASSPRLAGGSTQYF.

This chain links TRBV5-5 with TRBJ2-1, with 8 positions matching TRBD1. The germline V gene has CDR1 SGHKS and CDR2 YYEKEE (reference sequence). With 3 bases clipped from V and 5 bases from J, the junction kept 1 base outside the gene matches. The CDR3 has 13 amino acids. The CDR3 DNA sequence: TGTGCCAGCAGCTGGACAGGGAACAATGAGCAGTTCTTC. It specifies CASSWTGNNEQFF. The full variable domain, with the rest looked up from reference TRBV5-5 and TRBJ2-1, is DAGVTQSPTHLIKTRGQQVTLRCSPISGHKSVSWYQQVLGQGPQFIFQYYEKEERGRGNFPDRFSARQFPNYSSELNVNALLLGDSALYLCASSWTGNNEQFFGPGTRLTVL.